Listed below are T cell receptor beta chains from one sample, sequenced in a study of cytomegalovirus exposure and HLA in healthy donors. The repertoire was sequenced with immunoSEQ multiplex PCR; TCRdb's copy has only in-frame clones and lacks some. This table holds around 220,000 clones, 60% to 85% found once. Sequenced: PBMCs. Receptors were obtained from a man aged 35 to 55 in good health and CMV-seronegative. CDR3s include the opening cysteine and the closing phenylalanine or tryptophan. The D gene is left open where the match is weak. Not all rows give a size; the values are once, few, many and, for expanded clones, a class.

V gene,D gene,clone size,J gene,CDR3 DNA,CDR3 protein
TRBV6-5,.,.,TRBJ2-2,TGTGCCAGCAAAAGGAGCTTGGACACCGGGGAGCTGTTTTTT,CASKRSLDTGELFF
TRBV7-2,.,.,TRBJ2-7,TGTGCCAGCAGCTTTATAAGGGGGAGCTCCTACGAGCAGTACTTC,CASSFIRGSSYEQYF
TRBV5-1,TRBD2,.,TRBJ2-2,TGCGCCACCTCCGGTCTAGCGGGAGAGAACACCGGGGAGCTGTTTTTT,CATSGLAGENTGELFF
TRBV30,TRBD2,.,TRBJ2-5,TGTGCCTGGAGTTGGCTAGCGGGACTTAGTCGAGAGACCCAGTACTTC,CAWSWLAGLSRETQYF
TRBV5-4,TRBD1,.,TRBJ2-5,TGTGCCAGCACCAAATCCCGGACAGGGACGGAGACCCAGTACTTC,CASTKSRTGTETQYF
TRBV4-1,.,.,TRBJ1-6,TGCGCCAGCAGCCAAGAAAGTAGGGGGAGTTTGAATAATTCACCCCTCCACTTT,CASSQESRGSLNNSPLHF
TRBV5-1,TRBD1,.,TRBJ2-1,TGCGCCAGCATCCCCTCAGCAGGGGGCTCCTACAATGAGCAGTTCTTC,CASIPSAGGSYNEQFF
TRBV9,.,.,TRBJ1-6,TGTGCCAGCAGCGTAGGGAGAGGTCCCCCCGGATCACCCCTCCACTTT,CASSVGRGPPGSPLHF
TRBV7-8,.,.,TRBJ2-6,TGTGCCAGCAGCTTAGAGGCGGGCCCCCCGGGCTCTGGGGCCAACGTCCTGACTTTC,CASSLEAGPPGSGANVLTF
TRBV4-1,TRBD2,.,TRBJ2-1,TGCGCCAGCAGCCAAGCTCCCCTAGCGGGAGCTGACAATGAGCAGTTCTTC,CASSQAPLAGADNEQFF
TRBV7-2,TRBD1,.,TRBJ1-4,TGTGCCAGCAGCCTAGGGACAGGGATTAATGAAAAACTGTTTTTT,CASSLGTGINEKLFF
TRBV18,TRBD1,.,TRBJ2-7,TGTGCCAGCTCACCACCGAAGACAGGGACCTACGAGCAGTACTTC,CASSPPKTGTYEQYF
TRBV14,TRBD2,.,TRBJ2-7,TGTGCCAGCAGCCCCTCACGACTAGCGATGGGGGCGGAGCAGTACTTC,CASSPSRLAMGAEQYF
TRBV9,.,.,TRBJ1-1,TGTGCCAGCAGCGTTGGGCACAGACTGAACACTGAAGCTTTCTTT,CASSVGHRLNTEAFF
TRBV29-1,.,.,TRBJ2-2,TGCAGCGTTGAAGGCACCTCAGGCTTCGGGGAGCTGTTTTTT,CSVEGTSGFGELFF
TRBV5-8,.,.,TRBJ1-5,TGTGCCAGCAGCTGGGGGGGGGACAATCAGCCCCAGCATTTT,CASSWGGDNQPQHF
TRBV19,TRBD1,few,TRBJ2-4,TGTGCCAGTAAGGGACAGGGGAACATTCAGTACTTC,CASKGQGNIQYF
TRBV4-1,.,once,TRBJ1-5,TGCGCCAGCAGCCAAGAGACCTCCGTTGGGAGCCGGCCCCAGCATTTT,CASSQETSVGSRPQHF
TRBV2,TRBD1,.,TRBJ1-1,TGTGCCAGCAAGGGAACAGGGGGCGCCGGGACTGAAGCTTTCTTT,CASKGTGGAGTEAFF
TRBV12-5,.,.,TRBJ2-1,TGTGCTAGTGGTTTGCCCCCCGGGGGTTGGGAGCAGTTCTTC,CASGLPPGGWEQFF
TRBV5-6,.,once,TRBJ2-7,TGTGCCAGCAGCTTCAGGGCTAGCTCCTACGAGCAGTACTTC,CASSFRASSYEQYF
TRBV18,.,.,TRBJ1-2,TGTGCCAGCTCACAACAAAGGGAGGGCTACACCTTC,CASSQQREGYTF
TRBV15,TRBD2,once,TRBJ2-5,TGTGCCGGAGCTAGCGGGAGGGGAGAGACCCAGTACTTC,CAGASGRGETQYF
TRBV6-5,.,.,TRBJ2-5,TGTGCCACCATGGGCGTATACCAAGAGACCCAGTACTTC,CATMGVYQETQYF
TRBV5-1,.,.,TRBJ2-6,TGCGCCAGCAGCTTCGGGTCAGGGGTCGCCTCTGGGGCCAACGTCCTGACTTTC,CASSFGSGVASGANVLTF
TRBV15,.,.,TRBJ2-1,TGTGCCACCCAGGAAAGCTCCTACAATGAGCAGTTCTTC,CATQESSYNEQFF
TRBV19,.,.,TRBJ2-2,TGTGCCAGTAGTCGTGCCTTAGCGGAGGCGAACACCGGGGAGCTGTTTTTT,CASSRALAEANTGELFF
TRBV20-1,.,.,TRBJ2-2,TGTTCGGCGGCCCTTACCGGGGAGCTGTTTTTT,CSAALTGELFF
TRBV28,.,.,TRBJ1-4,TGTGCCAGCAGTGGAGGGCAGGCAAATGAAAAACTGTTTTTT,CASSGGQANEKLFF
TRBV4-3,.,.,TRBJ2-1,TGCGCCAGCAGCCAAGAAGCGTTCACAGGGATGCCCTACAATGAGCAGTTCTTC,CASSQEAFTGMPYNEQFF
TRBV14,.,.,TRBJ2-1,TGTGCCAGCAGCTCTTGGACAGAGCAGTTCTTC,CASSSWTEQFF
TRBV28,.,.,TRBJ2-1,TGTGCCAGCAGCGCATACAATGGGCAGTTCTTC,CASSAYNGQFF
TRBV5-1,.,.,TRBJ2-5,TGCGCCAGCAGCTGGGGTTCGGACAGCACTCAAGAGACCCAGTACTTC,CASSWGSDSTQETQYF
TRBV20-1,.,.,TRBJ1-1,TGCAGTGCTAGAGTGCGTGAACAAGCTTTCTTT,CSARVREQAFF
TRBV27,TRBD2,.,TRBJ2-3,TGTGCCAGCACGGTTGCGGGAGGGGGGGATACGCAGTATTTT,CASTVAGGGDTQYF
TRBV15,.,once,TRBJ1-2,TGTGCCACCAGCGTTCGAAGGACATCCCACACCTTC,CATSVRRTSHTF
TRBV11-2,.,.,TRBJ1-1,TGTGCCAGCAGCTTAGAAGAAAGAGTTTACACTGAAGCTTTCTTT,CASSLEERVYTEAFF
TRBV5-4,.,.,TRBJ1-1,TGTGCCAGCAGTCCCGGGGCAGGGGCCAACATGAACACTGAAGCTTTCTTT,CASSPGAGANMNTEAFF
TRBV19,TRBD2,.,TRBJ2-5,TGTGCCAGTCATAGCGGGACGACTCGGACGGAGACCCAGTACTTC,CASHSGTTRTETQYF
TRBV30,.,.,TRBJ1-6,TGTGCCTGGAGTTTGGCAGGGGATTCACCCCTCCACTTT,CAWSLAGDSPLHF
TRBV7-6,.,.,TRBJ2-6,TGTGCCAGCAGCTTAGCGGAGGCTGGGGCCAACGTCCTGACTTTC,CASSLAEAGANVLTF
TRBV6-1,TRBD1,.,TRBJ1-2,TGTGCCAGCAGTCGCCGGGACAGTCTCTATGGCTACACCTTC,CASSRRDSLYGYTF
TRBV4-3,.,many,TRBJ2-7,TGCGCCAGCAGCCAAGGGTCCAGGGGAGCCTACGAGCAGTACTTC,CASSQGSRGAYEQYF
TRBV7-2,TRBD1,few,TRBJ1-6,TGTGCCAGCAGTCAACAGGGGGTTGATTCACCCCTCCACTTT,CASSQQGVDSPLHF
TRBV4-2,.,.,TRBJ1-2,TGTGCCAGCAGCCAAGGTGCAGGGGTGGGCTATGGCTACACCTTC,CASSQGAGVGYGYTF
TRBV6-5,.,.,TRBJ1-5,TGTGCCAGCAGTCCATGGACCCATCGGGGTCAGCCCCAGCATTTT,CASSPWTHRGQPQHF
TRBV7-7,.,.,TRBJ2-1,TGTGCCAGCAGCTTATCGCACGCGGGGGAGCAGTTCTTC,CASSLSHAGEQFF
TRBV9,.,.,TRBJ2-7,TGTGCCAGCAGCGTAGGAGAGTCTACCTACGTGGAGCAGTACTTC,CASSVGESTYVEQYF
TRBV9,.,once,TRBJ2-1,TGTGCCAGCAGCGGGGGACTCCTTAATGAGCAGTTCTTC,CASSGGLLNEQFF
TRBV28,.,.,TRBJ1-5,TGTGCCAGCAGGGAACCCCGGGAGGGTGCCGGTCAGCCCCAGCATTTT,CASREPREGAGQPQHF
TRBV7-2,TRBD2,.,TRBJ2-7,TGTGCCAGCAGCTTACTAGCGGGGACCTACGAGCAGTACTTC,CASSLLAGTYEQYF
TRBV7-3,.,.,TRBJ2-2,TGTGCCAGCAGCTTAGGGCAGACCGGGGAGCTGTTTTTT,CASSLGQTGELFF
TRBV18,TRBD1,.,TRBJ1-4,TGTGCCAGCTCAGCCGAAAACAGGGGAACTAATGAAAAACTGTTTTTT,CASSAENRGTNEKLFF
TRBV2,.,.,TRBJ1-1,TGTGCCAGCGTTCTCTCGTCGGTAAACACTGAAGCTTTCTTT,CASVLSSVNTEAFF
TRBV29-1,.,.,TRBJ2-7,TGCAGCGCGTTCGCCGGACAGTTCTACGAGCAGTACTTC,CSAFAGQFYEQYF
TRBV10-1,.,.,TRBJ2-2,TGCGCCAGCCATGGCTCTAGCGACGCGAACACCGGGGAGCTGTTTTTT,CASHGSSDANTGELFF
TRBV6-6,TRBD1,.,TRBJ2-2,TGTGCCAGCAGTGACAGGGGTACCGGGGAGCTGTTTTTT,CASSDRGTGELFF
TRBV12-5,TRBD2,.,TRBJ2-7,TGTGCTAGTGTCTTGGGGCTAGCGGGGGCCTACGAGCAGTACTTC,CASVLGLAGAYEQYF
TRBV6-5,TRBD2,.,TRBJ2-2,TGTGCCAGCAGTTTAGCGGGGACGAACACCGGGGAGCTGTTTTTT,CASSLAGTNTGELFF